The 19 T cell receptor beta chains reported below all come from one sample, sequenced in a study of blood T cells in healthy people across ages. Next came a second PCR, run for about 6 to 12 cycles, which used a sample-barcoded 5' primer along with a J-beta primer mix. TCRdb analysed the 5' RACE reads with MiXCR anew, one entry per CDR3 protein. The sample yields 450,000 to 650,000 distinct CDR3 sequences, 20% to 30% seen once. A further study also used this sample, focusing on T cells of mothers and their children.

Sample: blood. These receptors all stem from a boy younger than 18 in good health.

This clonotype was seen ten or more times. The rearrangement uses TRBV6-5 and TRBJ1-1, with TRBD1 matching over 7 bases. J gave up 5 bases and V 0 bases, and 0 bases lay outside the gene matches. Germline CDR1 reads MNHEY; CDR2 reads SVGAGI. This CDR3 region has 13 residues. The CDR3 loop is CASSYSTGTEAFF. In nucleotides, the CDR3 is TGTGCCAGCAGTTACTCGACAGGGACTGAAGCTTTCTTT.

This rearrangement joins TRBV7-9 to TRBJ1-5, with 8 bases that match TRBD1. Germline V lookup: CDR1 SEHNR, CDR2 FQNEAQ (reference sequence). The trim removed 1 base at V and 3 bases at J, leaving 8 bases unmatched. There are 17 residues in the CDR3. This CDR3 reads CASSLVGGQGINQPQHF. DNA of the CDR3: TGTGCCAGCAGCTTAGTCGGAGGACAGGGCATCAATCAGCCCCAGCATTTT.

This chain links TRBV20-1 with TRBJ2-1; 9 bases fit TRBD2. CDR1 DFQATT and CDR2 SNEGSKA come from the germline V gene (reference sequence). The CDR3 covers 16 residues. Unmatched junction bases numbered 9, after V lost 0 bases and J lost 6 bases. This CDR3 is CSARDPSGKVGNEQFF. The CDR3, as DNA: TGCAGTGCTAGAGACCCTAGCGGGAAGGTTGGCAATGAGCAGTTCTTC.

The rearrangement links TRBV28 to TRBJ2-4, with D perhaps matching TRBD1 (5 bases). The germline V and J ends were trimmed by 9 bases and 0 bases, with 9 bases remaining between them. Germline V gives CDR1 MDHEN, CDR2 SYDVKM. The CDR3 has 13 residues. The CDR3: CASGALAKNIQYF. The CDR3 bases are TGTGCCAGTGGGGCCCTAGCCAAAAACATTCAGTACTTC.

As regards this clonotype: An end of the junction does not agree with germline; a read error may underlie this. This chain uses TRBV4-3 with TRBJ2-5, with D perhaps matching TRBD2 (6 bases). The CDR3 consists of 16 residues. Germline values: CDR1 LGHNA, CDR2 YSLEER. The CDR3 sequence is CASGQDGGSVVETQYF. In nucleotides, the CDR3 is TGCGCCAGCGGCCAAGATGGAGGGAGTGTGGTGGAGACCCAGTACTTC.

The DNA for the CDR3 is TGTGCCAGCTCACCGACACGCGTAGAAGAGACCCAGTACTTC. It translates to CASSPTRVEETQYF. The chain has TRBV18 and TRBJ2-5; D call uncertain. Germline CDR1 is KGHSH and CDR2 is LQKENI. CDR3 size: 14 residues. V was clipped by 3 bases and J by 3 bases, with 11 bases between them.

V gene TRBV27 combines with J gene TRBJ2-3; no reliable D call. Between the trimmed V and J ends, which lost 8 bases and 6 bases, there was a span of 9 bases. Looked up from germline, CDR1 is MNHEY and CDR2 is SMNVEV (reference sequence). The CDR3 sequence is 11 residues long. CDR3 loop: CASRFGDTQYF. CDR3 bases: TGTGCCAGCCGGTTTGGTGATACGCAGTATTTT.

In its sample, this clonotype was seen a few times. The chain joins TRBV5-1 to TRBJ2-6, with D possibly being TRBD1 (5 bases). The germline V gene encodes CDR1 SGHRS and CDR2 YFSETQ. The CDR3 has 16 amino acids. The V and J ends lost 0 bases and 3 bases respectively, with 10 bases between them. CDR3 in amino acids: CASSLVTVRGANVLTF. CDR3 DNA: TGCGCCAGCAGCTTGGTGACAGTCCGTGGGGCCAACGTCCTGACTTTC.

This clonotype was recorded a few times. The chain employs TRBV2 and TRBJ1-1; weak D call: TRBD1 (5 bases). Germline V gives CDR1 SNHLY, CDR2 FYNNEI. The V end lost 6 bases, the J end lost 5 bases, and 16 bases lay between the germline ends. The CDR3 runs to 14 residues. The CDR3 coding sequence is TGTGCCAGCAGACACGACAGCGTGGGGACTGAAGCTTTCTTT. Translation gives CASRHDSVGTEAFF.

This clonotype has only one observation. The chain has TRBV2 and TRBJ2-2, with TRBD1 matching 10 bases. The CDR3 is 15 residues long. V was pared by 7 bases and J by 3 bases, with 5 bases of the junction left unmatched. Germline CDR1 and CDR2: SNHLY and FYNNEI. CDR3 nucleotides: TGTGCCAGCAAAAAGGGGACAGGGGACACCGGGGAGCTGTTTTTT. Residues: CASKKGTGDTGELFF. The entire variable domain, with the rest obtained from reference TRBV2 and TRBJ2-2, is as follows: EPEVTQTPSHQVTQMGQEVILRCVPISNHLYFYWYRQILGQKVEFLVSFYNNEISEKSEIFDDQFSVERPDGSNFTLKIRSTKLEDSAMYFCASKKGTGDTGELFFGEGSRLTVL.

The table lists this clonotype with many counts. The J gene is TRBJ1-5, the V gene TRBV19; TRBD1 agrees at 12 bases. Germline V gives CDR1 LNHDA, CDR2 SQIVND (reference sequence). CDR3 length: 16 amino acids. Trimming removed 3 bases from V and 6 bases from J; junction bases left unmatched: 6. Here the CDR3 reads CASSILGQGAGQPQHF. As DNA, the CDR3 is TGTGCCAGTAGTATTTTGGGACAGGGGGCTGGTCAGCCCCAGCATTTT.

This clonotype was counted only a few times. The CDR3 loop reads CASSYGLIGSGQETQYF. DNA for the CDR3: TGTGCCAGCAGTTACGGGCTAATCGGGAGCGGACAAGAGACCCAGTACTTC. This chain links TRBV6-5 with TRBJ2-5; perhaps TRBD2 as D (6 bases). Per the germline V gene, CDR1 is MNHEY and CDR2 is SVGAGI. The CDR3 consists of 17 residues. V dropped 2 bases and J dropped 2 bases, with 18 bases sitting between them.

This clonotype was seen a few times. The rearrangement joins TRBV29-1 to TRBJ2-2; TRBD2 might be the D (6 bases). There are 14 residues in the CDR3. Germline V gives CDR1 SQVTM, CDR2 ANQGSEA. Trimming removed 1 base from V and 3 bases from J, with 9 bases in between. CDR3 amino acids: CSVEGLEYTGELFF. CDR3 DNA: TGCAGCGTTGAAGGACTAGAGTACACCGGGGAGCTGTTTTTT.

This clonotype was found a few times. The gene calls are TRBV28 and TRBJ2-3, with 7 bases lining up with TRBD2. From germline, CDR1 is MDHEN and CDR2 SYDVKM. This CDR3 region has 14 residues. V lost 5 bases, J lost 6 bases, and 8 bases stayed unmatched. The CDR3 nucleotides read TGTGCCAGCAGTGGGAGGGTCGAACTCGATACGCAGTATTTT. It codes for CASSGRVELDTQYF.

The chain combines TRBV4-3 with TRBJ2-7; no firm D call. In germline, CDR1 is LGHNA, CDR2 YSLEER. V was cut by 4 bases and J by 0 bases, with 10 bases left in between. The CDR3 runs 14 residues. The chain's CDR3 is CASSPLESSYEQYF. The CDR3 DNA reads TGCGCCAGCAGCCCCTTAGAAAGCTCCTACGAGCAGTACTTC.

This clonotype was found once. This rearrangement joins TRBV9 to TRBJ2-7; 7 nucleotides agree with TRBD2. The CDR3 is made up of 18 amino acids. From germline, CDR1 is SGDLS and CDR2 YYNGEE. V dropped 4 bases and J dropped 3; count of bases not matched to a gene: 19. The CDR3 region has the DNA TGTGCCAGCAGCCCACGGGACTACGGAGGGGCGTCCTTCTACGAGCAGTACTTC. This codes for CASSPRDYGGASFYEQYF.

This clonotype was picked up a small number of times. Here the CDR3 reads CASSFSARTGSDEQFF. The CDR3 nucleotides are TGTGCCAGCAGCTTTTCGGCCCGGACAGGGTCCGATGAGCAGTTCTTC. The genes are TRBV13 and TRBJ2-5, with 8 bases lining up with TRBD1. The DNA end lines up better with TRBJ2-1; the J call may be wrong. CDR1 and CDR2 (germline): PRHDT, FYEKMQ (reference sequence). This CDR3 comprises 16 residues.

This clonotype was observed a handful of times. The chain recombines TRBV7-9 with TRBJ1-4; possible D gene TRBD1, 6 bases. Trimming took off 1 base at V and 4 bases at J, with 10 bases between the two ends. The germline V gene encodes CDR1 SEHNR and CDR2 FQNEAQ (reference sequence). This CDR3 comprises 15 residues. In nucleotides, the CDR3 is TGTGCCAGCAGCTTAGGGGACACGTTTAATGAAAAACTGTTTTTT. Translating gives CASSLGDTFNEKLFF.

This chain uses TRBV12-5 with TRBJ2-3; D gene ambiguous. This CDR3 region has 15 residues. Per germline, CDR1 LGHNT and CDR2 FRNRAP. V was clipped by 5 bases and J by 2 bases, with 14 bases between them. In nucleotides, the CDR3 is TGTGCTAGTGGTCATGGCCAGCCCTACACAGATACGCAGTATTTT. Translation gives CASGHGQPYTDTQYF.